These 11 T cell receptor beta chains came from one sample sequenced in a study of CD8+CD57+ T cells in acquired aplastic anemia. CDR3 and TCR beta VDJ profiling relied on genomic DNA as the template. TCRdb itself ran the reads through MiXCR, one entry per CDR3 protein. The sample holds fewer than 85,000 distinct CDR3 sequences, around 70% seen once. In patients chosen for sequencing, flow cytometry had shown CD8+CD57+ cell expansion. The sample consisted of sorted CD4+, CD8+, or CD8+CD57+ T cells (not recorded which) from PBMCs. The receptors were gathered from a human donor with aplastic anemia.

Only a few counts were recorded for this clonotype. The chain employs TRBV10-3 and TRBJ1-2; D is unresolved. Trimming left V 4 bases short and J 0 bases short, with 6 bases between. Germline V CDR1 and CDR2: ENHRY, SYGVKD. This CDR3 has 13 amino acids. CDR3 sequence reads: CAISAAANYGYTF. CDR3 nucleotides: TGTGCCATCAGTGCGGCAGCTAACTATGGCTACACCTTC.

The rearrangement links TRBV5-1 to TRBJ1-6, with a tentative D call TRBD1 (6 bases). Germline V gene data show CDR1 as SGHRS and CDR2 as YFSETQ. There are 15 residues in the CDR3. The V end was cut by 4 bases, the J end by 10 bases, with 18 bases between. CDR3 DNA sequence: TGCGCCAGCAGCGGGACGGTACAGGGAGACTCACCCCTCCACTTT. Its protein product is CASSGTVQGDSPLHF.

The chain carries TRBV2 and TRBJ1-2; D is possibly TRBD1 (6 bases). The CDR3 covers 14 residues. Trimming left V 4 bases short and J 4 bases short, with 13 bases between. Germline V gives CDR1 SNHLY, CDR2 FYNNEI. CDR3 residues: CASSVQGIGYGYTF. CDR3 nucleotide sequence: TGTGCCAGCAGTGTTCAGGGGATCGGCTATGGCTACACCTTC.

The chain joins TRBV15 to TRBJ2-7, with D uncertain. This CDR3 has 15 amino acids. Deletions cut 0 bases from V and 4 bases from J, with 13 bases between. Germline CDR1 reads LNHNV; CDR2 reads YYDKDF (reference sequence). This CDR3 reads CATSRDRRVSYEQYF. As DNA, the CDR3 is TGTGCCACCAGCAGAGATCGACGGGTGAGTTACGAGCAGTACTTC.

The chain uses TRBV5-1 and TRBJ2-7; 9 bases map to TRBD1. Germline loops: CDR1 SGHRS, CDR2 YFSETQ. J lost 5 bases, V lost 1 base, and 7 bases had no gene match. CDR3 length equals 15 residues. CDR3 sequence: CASSLQGQGSHEQYF. The CDR3 coding sequence is TGCGCCAGCAGCTTGCAAGGACAGGGGTCCCACGAGCAGTACTTC.

This clonotype was seen a handful of times. The junction differs from germline at one of its ends, possibly a read error. This chain uses TRBV27 with TRBJ1-1, with D possibly being TRBD1 (6 bases). Looked up from germline, CDR1 is MNHEY and CDR2 is SMNVEV (reference sequence). There are 15 residues in the CDR3. The CDR3: CTSRRNRVRNTEAFF. CDR3 in DNA: TGTACCAGCAGAAGGAACAGGGTCCGGAACACTGAAGCTTTCTTT.

The chain links TRBV19 to TRBJ2-1; no reliable D call. This CDR3 is built from 13 residues. The germline V gene encodes CDR1 LNHDA and CDR2 SQIVND (reference sequence). V gave up 4 bases and J gave up 3 bases, with 7 bases separating them. DNA of the CDR3: TGTGCCAGTAGTAGTTCGCTCTACAATGAGCAGTTCTTC. This sequence encodes CASSSSLYNEQFF.

This chain links TRBV10-3 with TRBJ1-2, with a possible D match to TRBD1 (5 bases). CDR1 ENHRY and CDR2 SYGVKD come from the germline V gene. Trimming removed 3 bases at V and 4 bases at J, with 12 bases between. This CDR3 comprises 14 residues. In DNA form, the CDR3 reads TGTGCCATCAGTGAAAACCCGACAGTCTATGGCTACACCTTC. Protein sequence: CAISENPTVYGYTF.

The CDR3 DNA is TGTGCCAGCAGTGAAAACAGGGGGAACTATGGCTACACCTTC. It specifies CASSENRGNYGYTF. The chain is built from TRBV2 and TRBJ1-2; 8 bases fit TRBD1. CDR1 is SNHLY and CDR2 is FYNNEI in the germline V gene. CDR3 length: 14 residues. The V segment lost 2 bases and the J segment 2 bases; nucleotides outside the gene matches: 1.

The rearrangement links TRBV19 to TRBJ1-1; D possibly corresponds to TRBD1 (6 bases). Germline V gene data show CDR1 as LNHDA and CDR2 as SQIVND (reference sequence). V lost 4 bases to trimming and J lost 4 bases, with 10 bases between them. The CDR3 loop spans 13 amino acids. The CDR3 DNA reads TGTGCCAGTAGTAGAAGGGGGAGCACTGAAGCTTTCTTT. It is translated as CASSRRGSTEAFF.

The CDR3 region is CASNGQNNSPLHF. DNA of the CDR3: TGTGCCAGCAACGGACAGAATAATTCACCCCTCCACTTT. The chain employs TRBV2 and TRBJ1-6, with D possibly being TRBD1 (6 bases). Germline assignment: CDR1 SNHLY and CDR2 FYNNEI. The V end lost 7 bases, the J end lost 5 bases, and 9 bases lay between the germline ends. This CDR3 comprises 13 residues.